The next 9 T cell receptor beta chains were all read from a single sample in a study of cytomegalovirus exposure and HLA in healthy donors. The table came from immunoSEQ multiplex PCR; TCRdb's copy has only in-frame clones and leaves some out. The sample has under 150,000 clones; around four fifths are singletons. The specimen sequenced was PBMCs. These receptor sequences come from a woman aged 25-40 years in good health and CMV-seronegative.

Only a few counts were recorded for this clone. The CDR3 loop is CASSFYMTGRGGYTF. CDR3 sequence (DNA): TGTGCCAGCAGTTTTTATATGACAGGGAGAGGCGGCTACACCTTC. V usage is TRBV28 and J usage is TRBJ1-2; 7 bases agree with TRBD1. V lost 3 bases to trimming and J lost 8 bases; unmatched junction nucleotides: 12. The V gene's germline CDR1 is MDHEN and CDR2 SYDVKM. The CDR3 contains 15 residues.

V usage is TRBV13 and J usage is TRBJ1-4; D is uncertain. The V gene lost 1 base and the J gene lost 6 bases, with 9 bases spanning the gap. The CDR3 consists of 14 residues. The V gene's germline CDR1 is PRHDT and CDR2 FYEKMQ (reference sequence). For the CDR3, the DNA is TGTGCCAGCAGCTTAGCCCCGGGAGATGAAAAACTGTTTTTT. Translation gives CASSLAPGDEKLFF. Using reference TRBV13 and TRBJ1-4 for the parts outside the CDR3, the full variable domain is AAGVIQSPRHLIKEKRETATLKCYPIPRHDTVYWYQQGPGQDPQFLISFYEKMQSDKGSIPDRFSAQQFSDYHSELNMSSLELGDSALYFCASSLAPGDEKLFFGSGTQLSVL.

V gene TRBV7-9 combines with J gene TRBJ1-1; no reliable D call. Germline CDR1 is SEHNR and CDR2 is FQNEAQ (reference sequence). With 5 bases removed from V and 1 base from J, the gap between germline ends came to 5 bases. This CDR3 is built from 12 residues. This CDR3 is CASSRENTEAFF. The CDR3 DNA is TGTGCCAGCAGCCGGGAGAACACTGAAGCTTTCTTT.

The gene calls are TRBV18 and TRBJ1-3; 9 bases line up with TRBD1. The CDR3 spans 17 residues. Germline V lookup: CDR1 KGHSH, CDR2 LQKENI. J was trimmed by 4 bases and V by 3 bases; bases with no gene match: 10. The chain's CDR3 is CASSPDRTGAGGNTIYF. The CDR3 nucleotides read TGTGCCAGCTCACCCGATCGGACAGGGGCGGGCGGAAACACCATATATTTT.

By share, this clone counts as medium-sized (0.01 to 0.1%). This chain links TRBV7-2 with TRBJ2-1; the D gene is possibly TRBD1 (6 bases). Germline CDR1 is SGHTA and CDR2 is FQGNSA. Between the trimmed V and J ends, which lost 1 base and 10 bases, there was a span of 11 bases. The CDR3 has 13 residues. CDR3 protein: CASSLELGTEQFF. The DNA for the CDR3 is TGTGCCAGCAGCTTAGAGTTAGGGACAGAGCAGTTCTTC.

The genes are TRBV5-1 and TRBJ2-5; TRBD1 matches at 9 bases. The germline V gene encodes CDR1 SGHRS and CDR2 YFSETQ. CDR3 length: 15 residues. With 4 bases clipped from V and 4 bases from J, the junction kept 8 bases outside the gene matches. The DNA of the CDR3 is TGCGCCAGCAGCGTTGGACAGGGGCGACGAGAGACCCAGTACTTC. Translated: CASSVGQGRRETQYF.

The chain links TRBV27 to TRBJ1-6; TRBD1 matches 8 bases. The CDR3 extends over 15 amino acids. With V trimmed by 6 bases and J by 3 bases, 4 bases remained unmatched. Germline CDR1 and CDR2: MNHEY and SMNVEV (reference sequence). The CDR3 DNA reads as TGTGCCAGCAGCGACAGGGGCTTCTATAATTCACCCCTCCACTTT. Translating gives CASSDRGFYNSPLHF.

The V and J genes are TRBV5-1 and TRBJ1-1; D perhaps matches TRBD1 (6 bases). This CDR3 is 16 amino acids long. V was shortened by 2 bases and J by 1 base, with 15 bases between the two germline ends. Looked up from germline, CDR1 is SGHRS and CDR2 is YFSETQ. Written as DNA, the CDR3 is TGCGCCAGCAGCTTCGGGAGGACAGTGAAGAACACTGAAGCTTTCTTT. Translating it yields CASSFGRTVKNTEAFF.

This clone was seen a few times. V gene TRBV4-2 combines with J gene TRBJ2-5, with D possibly matching TRBD1 (6 bases). CDR3 length: 14 amino acids. V lost 1 base to trimming and J lost 1 base, with 7 bases between them. The germline CDR1 and CDR2 sequences are LGHNA and YNFKEQ. The CDR3 DNA reads TGTGCCAGCAGCCAAGGAGGGGGCCAAGAGACCCAGTACTTC. Translated, it gives CASSQGGGQETQYF.